The clone carrying this T cell receptor (beta chain) was seen at least ten times. Its antigen is still unknown. A single record per CDR3 protein comes from TCRdb applying MiXCR to the reads. Here the sample spans around 130,000 distinct CDR3 sequences, 7.5% to 9% being singletons. The CDR3 is 10 residues long. Germline CDR1 reads MNHNS; CDR2 reads SASEGT. V was shortened by 6 bases and J by 4 bases, with 2 bases between the two germline ends. These data are taken from a study of T cell repertoires in cytomegalovirus infection. Study summary: Both a matching HLA type and CMV infection were indicated by public TCR beta signatures. General study findings and limits: Within the response measured ex vivo, HLA-C-restricted CMV-specific TCR beta clonotypes were dominant. Frequencies of public TCR beta families were cumulated, and this identified carriers of CMV plus the relevant HLA.

Sequencing input: PBMCs. The receptor's source is a human donor in good health (CMV status not recorded). Some clones in this sample may be carry-over from other donors' samples. The chain links TRBV6-1 to TRBJ2-3; no firm D call. CDR3 in amino acids: CASRADTQYF. CDR3 DNA: TGTGCCAGCAGGGCAGATACGCAGTATTTT.